The 5 T cell receptor beta chains below were found in one sample sequenced in a study of human T cells and chemical hapten exposure. TCRdb reprocessed the RACE reads via MiXCR and lists one record per CDR3 protein. The top ten hold around 2.2% of the sample, which has fewer than 100,000 distinct CDR3 sequences, 9.5% to 15% seen once. Described time point: patch test 1, 2 weeks after DPC sensitization. Described treatment: therapeutic diphenylcyclopropenone sensitization with weekly scalp DPC. The material was whole blood, obtained in connection with sensitization to the hapten diphenylcyclopropenone (DPC). The receptor source for this set is a woman aged 35 to 49 with alopecia areata. Some clones in this sample may be carry-over from other donors' samples.

This clonotype was seen many times. The chain links TRBV30 to TRBJ1-5; no clear D gene. Germline loops: CDR1 GTSNPN, CDR2 SVGIG (reference sequence). V was clipped by 4 bases and J by 0 bases, with 16 bases between them. The CDR3 runs to 16 residues. CDR3 in DNA: TGTGCCTGGACCAGGCAAAGTCTAGCTAGCAATCAGCCCCAGCATTTT. Translated, it gives CAWTRQSLASNQPQHF.

The chain employs TRBV7-2 and TRBJ2-7; 7 positions agree with TRBD2. Germline V CDR1 and CDR2: SGHTA, FQGNSA. The CDR3 runs 15 residues. V was clipped by 4 bases and J by 4 bases; unmatched bases: 10. As DNA, the CDR3 is TGTGCCAGCAGCTCCCGACCGGGCGGGAGTTACGAGCAGTACTTC. Protein sequence: CASSSRPGGSYEQYF. Looking up the rest from reference TRBV7-2 and TRBJ2-7 gives the full variable domain: GAGVSQSPSNKVTEKGKDVELRCDPISGHTALYWYRQSLGQGLEFLIYFQGNSAPDKSGLPSDRFSAERTGGSVSTLTIQRTQQEDSAVYLCASSSRPGGSYEQYFGPGTRLTVT.

In its sample, this clonotype was seen many times. This chain joins TRBV2 and TRBJ1-1, with a weak D call TRBD1 (5 bases). Germline lookup yields CDR1 SNHLY and CDR2 FYNNEI. V was pared by 5 bases and J by 6 bases, with 13 bases between. The CDR3 is 13 amino acids. The CDR3 coding sequence is TGTGCCAGCAGTCTAGCGAGAGGGGCTGAAGCTTTCTTT. Translation gives CASSLARGAEAFF.

The rearrangement links TRBV29-1 to TRBJ2-7; 7 bases align to TRBD1. Germline values: CDR1 SQVTM, CDR2 ANQGSEA. The junction had 9 bases not matched to a gene; V was cut back by 7 bases and J by 6 bases. The CDR3 has 12 amino acids. CDR3 bases: TGCAGCGCCTCCGACAGGGAAGGCGAGCAGTACTTC. Amino acids: CSASDREGEQYF.

Concerning this clonotype: One end of the junction is discordant with germline, which a read error may explain. The chain combines TRBV6-2 or TRBV6-3 with TRBJ2-6; D is undetermined. Germline V gene lookup returns CDR1 MNHEY and CDR2 SVGEGT. This CDR3 is 15 amino acids long. In DNA, the CDR3 is TGTGCCAGCCAGGACGGCCGCTCTTGGGCCAACGTCCTGACTTTC. Its translation is CASQDGRSWANVLTF.